The sequence of this T cell receptor beta chain was determined in a study of CD8 T cells in Susac syndrome. This clonotype was seen a few times. Sequencing of TCR beta was performed on blood CD8+ and CD4+ T cells. Stable or active relapsing-remitting multiple sclerosis, untreated and meeting revised McDonald criteria, defined the controls. TEMRA cells were enriched by FACS, while CD8+ and CD4+ T cells were obtained through a negative isolation that was performed magnetically. It was with random hexamers that about 0.45 to 1 ug RNA was reverse transcribed. The method of amplification for TCR beta CDR3 was immunoSEQ multiplex PCR, covering 54 Vbeta and 13 Jbeta. TCRdb used MiXCR to reprocess the immunoSEQ multiplex PCR reads, holding one entry per CDR3 protein. This sample has hundreds of thousands of distinct CDR3 sequences, with approximately 92% found just once. Trimming cost V 6 bases and J 3 bases, with 11 bases left between them. The CDR3 extends over 13 amino acids. CDR1 and CDR2 (germline): SGHTA, FQGTGA.

This TCR came from a human donor with multiple sclerosis. The sample was CD4+ T cells from PBMCs. The chain has TRBV7-3 and TRBJ2-5; tentatively, D is TRBD1 or TRBD2 (5 bases each). The CDR3 coding sequence is TGTGCCAGCAGTCCGGGGCGCGAAGAGACCCAGTACTTC. This sequence encodes CASSPGREETQYF.